This section outlines one T cell receptor beta chain sequence together with its context. The data stem from a study of shared clonotypes between healthy human individuals. Profiling relied on immunoSEQ multiplex PCR, and the TCRdb table lists in-frame clones only, not all of them. This sample has 450,000 to 550,000 clones; 79% occur once, and the top ten carry approximately 12%. The sequencing sample was made of PBMCs. The sequence derives from a woman in her thirties or forties in good health. Some clones in this sample may be carry-over from other donors' samples.

The CDR3 sequence is CSVASGRASRMGEQYF. For the CDR3, the DNA is TGCAGCGTTGCTAGCGGGAGGGCCTCCAGGATGGGGGAGCAGTACTTC. V is TRBV29-1 and J is TRBJ2-5; 12 bases map to TRBD2. The germline CDR1 and CDR2 sequences are SQVTM and ANQGSEA. V shed 4 bases and J 11 bases; nucleotides not matched to a gene: 17. This CDR3 spans 16 amino acids.